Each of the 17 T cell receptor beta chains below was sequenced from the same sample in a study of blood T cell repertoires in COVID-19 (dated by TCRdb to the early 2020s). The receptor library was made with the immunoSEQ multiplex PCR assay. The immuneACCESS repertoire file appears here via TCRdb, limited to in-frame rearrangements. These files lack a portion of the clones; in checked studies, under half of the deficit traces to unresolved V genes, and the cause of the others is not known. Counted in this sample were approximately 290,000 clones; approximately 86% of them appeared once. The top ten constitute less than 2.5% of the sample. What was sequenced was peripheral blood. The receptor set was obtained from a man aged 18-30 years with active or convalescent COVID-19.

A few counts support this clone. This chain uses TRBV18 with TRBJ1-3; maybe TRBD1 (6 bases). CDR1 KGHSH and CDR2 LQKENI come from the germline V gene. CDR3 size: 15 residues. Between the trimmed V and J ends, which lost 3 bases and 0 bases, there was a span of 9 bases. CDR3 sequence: CASSPRTDSGNTIYF. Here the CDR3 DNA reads TGTGCCAGCTCACCTAGGACAGACTCTGGAAACACCATATATTTT.

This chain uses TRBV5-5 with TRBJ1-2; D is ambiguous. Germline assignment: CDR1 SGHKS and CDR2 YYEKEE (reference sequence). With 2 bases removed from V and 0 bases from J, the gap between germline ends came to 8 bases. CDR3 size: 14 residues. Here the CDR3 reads CASSLQKSNYGYTF. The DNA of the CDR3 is TGTGCCAGCAGCTTACAGAAGTCTAACTATGGCTACACCTTC. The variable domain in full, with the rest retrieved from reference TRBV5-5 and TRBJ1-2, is DAGVTQSPTHLIKTRGQQVTLRCSPISGHKSVSWYQQVLGQGPQFIFQYYEKEERGRGNFPDRFSARQFPNYSSELNVNALLLGDSALYLCASSLQKSNYGYTFGSGTRLTVV.

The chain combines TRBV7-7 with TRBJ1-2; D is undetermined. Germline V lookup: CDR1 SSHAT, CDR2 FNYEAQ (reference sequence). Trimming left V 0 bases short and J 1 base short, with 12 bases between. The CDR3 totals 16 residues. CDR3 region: CASSLAAVGFNYGYTF. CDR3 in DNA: TGTGCCAGCAGCTTAGCGGCAGTCGGGTTTAACTATGGCTACACCTTC.

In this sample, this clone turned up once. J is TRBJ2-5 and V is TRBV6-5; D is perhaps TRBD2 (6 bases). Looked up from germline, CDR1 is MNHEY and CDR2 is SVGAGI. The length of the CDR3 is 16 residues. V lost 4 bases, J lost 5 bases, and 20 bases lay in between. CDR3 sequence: CASSFSAWGVGETQYF. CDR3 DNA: TGTGCCAGCAGTTTCAGCGCATGGGGGGTAGGGGAGACCCAGTACTTC.

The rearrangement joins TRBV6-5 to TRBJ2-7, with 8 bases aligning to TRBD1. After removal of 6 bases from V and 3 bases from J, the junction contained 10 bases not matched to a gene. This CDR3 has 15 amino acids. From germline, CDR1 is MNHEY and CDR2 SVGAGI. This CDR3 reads CASRATGGRGYEQYF. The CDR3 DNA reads TGTGCCAGCAGAGCTACAGGGGGTCGGGGCTACGAGCAGTACTTC.

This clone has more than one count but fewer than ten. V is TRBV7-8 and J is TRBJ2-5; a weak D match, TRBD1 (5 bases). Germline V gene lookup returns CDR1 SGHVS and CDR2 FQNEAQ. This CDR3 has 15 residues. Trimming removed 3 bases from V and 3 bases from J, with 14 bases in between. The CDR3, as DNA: TGTGCCAGCAGCTTTAGGACACGGATAGAAGAGACCCAGTACTTC. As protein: CASSFRTRIEETQYF.

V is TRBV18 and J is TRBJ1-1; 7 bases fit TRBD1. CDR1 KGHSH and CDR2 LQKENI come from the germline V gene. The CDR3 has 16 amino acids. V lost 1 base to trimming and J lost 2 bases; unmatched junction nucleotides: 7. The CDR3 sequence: CASSPQQGTANTEAFF. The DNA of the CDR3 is TGTGCCAGCTCACCACAACAGGGGACGGCTAACACTGAAGCTTTCTTT.

The CDR3 loop reads CASSTPDRAGNTIYF. The CDR3, as DNA: TGTGCCAGCAGTACACCAGACAGGGCTGGAAACACCATATATTTT. V usage is TRBV28 and J usage is TRBJ1-3, with 7 bases lining up with TRBD1. The CDR3 has 15 residues. CDR1 MDHEN and CDR2 SYDVKM come from the germline V gene. J was trimmed by 2 bases and V by 5 bases; bases with no gene match: 6.

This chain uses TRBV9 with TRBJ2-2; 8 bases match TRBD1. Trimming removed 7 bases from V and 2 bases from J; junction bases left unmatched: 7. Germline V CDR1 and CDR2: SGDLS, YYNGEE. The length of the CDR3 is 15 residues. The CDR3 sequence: CASRRTGTNTGELFF. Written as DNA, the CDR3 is TGTGCCAGCCGAAGGACAGGGACCAACACCGGGGAGCTGTTTTTT. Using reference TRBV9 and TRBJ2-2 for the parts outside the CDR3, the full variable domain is DSGVTQTPKHLITATGQRVTLRCSPRSGDLSVYWYQQSLDQGLQFLIQYYNGEERAKGNILERFSAQQFPDLHSELNLSSLELGDSALYFCASRRTGTNTGELFFGEGSRLTVL.

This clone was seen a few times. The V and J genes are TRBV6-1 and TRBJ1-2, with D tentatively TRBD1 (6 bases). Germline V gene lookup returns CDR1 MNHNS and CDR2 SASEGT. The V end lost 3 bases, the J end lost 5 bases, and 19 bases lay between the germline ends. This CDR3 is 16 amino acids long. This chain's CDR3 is CASSDTGRGYLYGYTF. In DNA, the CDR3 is TGTGCCAGCAGTGATACAGGGAGGGGTTATTTGTATGGCTACACCTTC.

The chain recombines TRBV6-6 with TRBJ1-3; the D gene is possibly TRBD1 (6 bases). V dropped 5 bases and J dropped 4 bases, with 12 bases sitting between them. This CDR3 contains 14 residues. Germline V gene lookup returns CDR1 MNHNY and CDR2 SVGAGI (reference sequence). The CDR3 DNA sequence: TGTGCCAGCAGTCAATCAGGACAGGGAAACACCATATATTTT. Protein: CASSQSGQGNTIYF.

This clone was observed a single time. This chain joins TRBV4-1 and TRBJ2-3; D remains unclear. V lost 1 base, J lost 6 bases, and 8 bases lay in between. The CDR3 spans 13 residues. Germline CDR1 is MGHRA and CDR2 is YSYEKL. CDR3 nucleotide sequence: TGCGCCAGCAGCCAAGGTTATGTCGATACGCAGTATTTT. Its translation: CASSQGYVDTQYF.

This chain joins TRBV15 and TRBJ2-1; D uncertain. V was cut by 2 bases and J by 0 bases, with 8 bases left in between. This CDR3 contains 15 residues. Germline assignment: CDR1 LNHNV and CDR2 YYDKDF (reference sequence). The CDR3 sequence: CATSRLLPSYNEQFF. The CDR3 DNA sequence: TGTGCCACCAGCAGACTACTCCCCTCCTACAATGAGCAGTTCTTC.

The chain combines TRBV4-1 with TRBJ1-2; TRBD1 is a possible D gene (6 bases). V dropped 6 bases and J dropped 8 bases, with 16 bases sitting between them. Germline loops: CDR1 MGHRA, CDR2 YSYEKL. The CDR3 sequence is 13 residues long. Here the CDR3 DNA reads TGCGCCAGCAGTAACAGGGTACTGGGAGGCTACACCTTC. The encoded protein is CASSNRVLGGYTF.

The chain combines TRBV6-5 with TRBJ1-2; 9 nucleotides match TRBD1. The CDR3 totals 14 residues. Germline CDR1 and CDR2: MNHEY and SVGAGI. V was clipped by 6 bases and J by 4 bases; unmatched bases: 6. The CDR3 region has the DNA TGTGCCAGCAGCTTTACGGGACAGGGCTATGGCTACACCTTC. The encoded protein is CASSFTGQGYGYTF.

In nucleotides, the CDR3 is TGTGCCAGCAGCTTAGGCGGAAACCAAGAGACCCAGTACTTC. It codes for CASSLGGNQETQYF. The genes are TRBV11-3 and TRBJ2-5, with D hard to call. Per germline, CDR1 SGHNT and CDR2 YENEEA. The germline V and J ends were trimmed by 1 base and 0 bases, with 6 bases remaining between them. The CDR3 has 14 residues. Full variable domain (outside the CDR3, taken from reference TRBV11-3 and TRBJ2-5): EAGVVQSPRYKIIEKKQPVAFWCNPISGHNTLYWYLQNLGQGPELLIRYENEEAVDDSQLPKDRFSAERLKGVDSTLKIQPAELGDSAVYLCASSLGGNQETQYFGPGTRLLVL.

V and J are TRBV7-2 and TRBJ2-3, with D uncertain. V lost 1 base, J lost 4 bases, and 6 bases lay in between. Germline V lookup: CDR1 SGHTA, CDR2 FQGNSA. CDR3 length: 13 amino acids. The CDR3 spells CASSLGYSDTQYF. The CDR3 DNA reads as TGTGCCAGCAGCTTAGGCTACTCAGATACGCAGTATTTT. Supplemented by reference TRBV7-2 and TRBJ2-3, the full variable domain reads GAGVSQSPSNKVTEKGKDVELRCDPISGHTALYWYRQSLGQGLEFLIYFQGNSAPDKSGLPSDRFSAERTGGSVSTLTIQRTQQEDSAVYLCASSLGYSDTQYFGPGTRLTVL.